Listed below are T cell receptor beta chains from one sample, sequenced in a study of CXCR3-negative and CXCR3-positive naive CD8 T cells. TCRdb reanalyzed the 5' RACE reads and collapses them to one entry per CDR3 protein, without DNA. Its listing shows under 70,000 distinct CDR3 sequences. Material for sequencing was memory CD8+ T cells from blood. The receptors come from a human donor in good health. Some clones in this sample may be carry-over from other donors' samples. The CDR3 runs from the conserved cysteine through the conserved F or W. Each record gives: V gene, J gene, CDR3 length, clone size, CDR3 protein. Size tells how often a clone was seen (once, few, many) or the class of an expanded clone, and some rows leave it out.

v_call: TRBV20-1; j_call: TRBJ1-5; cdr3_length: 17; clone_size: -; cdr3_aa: CSARGPGHPYSNQPQHF
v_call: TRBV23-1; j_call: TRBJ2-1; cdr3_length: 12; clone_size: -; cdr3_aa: CASRDRGDEQFF
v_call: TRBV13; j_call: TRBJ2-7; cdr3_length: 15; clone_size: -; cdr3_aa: CASSFPSGSTYEQYF
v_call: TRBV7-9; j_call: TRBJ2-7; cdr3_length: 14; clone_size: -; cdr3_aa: CASSSGTDPYEQYF
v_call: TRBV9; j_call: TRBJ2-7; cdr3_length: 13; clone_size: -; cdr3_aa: CASPGLEYYEQYF
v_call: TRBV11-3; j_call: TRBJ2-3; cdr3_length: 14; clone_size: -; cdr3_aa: CASSFRDSKDTQYF
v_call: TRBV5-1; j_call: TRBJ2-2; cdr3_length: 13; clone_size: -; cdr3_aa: CASSPSNTGELFF
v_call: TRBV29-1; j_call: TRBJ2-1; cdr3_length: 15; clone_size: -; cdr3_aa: CSVWGAGFSYNEQFF
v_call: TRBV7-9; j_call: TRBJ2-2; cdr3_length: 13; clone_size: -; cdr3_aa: CASSLAASGELFF
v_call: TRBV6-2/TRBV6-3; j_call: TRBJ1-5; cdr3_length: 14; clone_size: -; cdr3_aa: CASRTAADSQPQHF
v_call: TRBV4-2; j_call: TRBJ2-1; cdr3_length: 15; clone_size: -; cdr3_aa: CASSQVSGGANEQFF
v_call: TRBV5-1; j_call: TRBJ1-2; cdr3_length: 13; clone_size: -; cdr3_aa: CASSPDRVHGYTF
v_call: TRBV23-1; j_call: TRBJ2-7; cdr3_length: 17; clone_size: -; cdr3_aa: CASSTGPRQFLTYEQYF
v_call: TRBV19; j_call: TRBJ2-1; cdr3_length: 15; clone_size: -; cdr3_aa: CASRLAGGPDGEQFF
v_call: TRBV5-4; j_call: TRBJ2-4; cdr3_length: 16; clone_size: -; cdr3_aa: CASSSRTQQLLNIQYF
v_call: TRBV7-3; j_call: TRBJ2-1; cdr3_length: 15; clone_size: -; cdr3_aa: CASSLRGDTYNEQFF
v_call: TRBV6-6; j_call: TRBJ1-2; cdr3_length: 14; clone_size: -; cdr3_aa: CASSYALPDYGYTF
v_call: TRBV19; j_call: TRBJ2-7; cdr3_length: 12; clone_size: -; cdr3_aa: CASQDGTYEQYF
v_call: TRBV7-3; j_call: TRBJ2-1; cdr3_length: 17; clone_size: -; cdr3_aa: CASSSVLLAGIHNEQFF
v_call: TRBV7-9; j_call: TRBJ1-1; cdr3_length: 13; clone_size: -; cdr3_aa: CASSPPGHTEAFF
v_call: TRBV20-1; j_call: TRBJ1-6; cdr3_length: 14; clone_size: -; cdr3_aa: CSAREPQGSSPLHF
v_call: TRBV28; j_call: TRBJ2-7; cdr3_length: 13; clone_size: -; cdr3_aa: CASSLQGTYEQYF
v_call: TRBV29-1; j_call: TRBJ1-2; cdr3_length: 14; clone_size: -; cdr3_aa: CSIRGASGFYGYTF
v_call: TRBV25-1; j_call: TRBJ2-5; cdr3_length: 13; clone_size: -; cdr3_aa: CASVTVYQETQYF
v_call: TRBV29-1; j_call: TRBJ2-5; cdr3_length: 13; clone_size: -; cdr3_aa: CSVLQGNGETQYF
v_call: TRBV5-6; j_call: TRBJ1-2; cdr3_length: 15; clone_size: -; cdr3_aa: CASSLVGQGTYGYTF
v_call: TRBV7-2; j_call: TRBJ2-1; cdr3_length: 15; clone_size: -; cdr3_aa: CASSLAGASYNEQFF
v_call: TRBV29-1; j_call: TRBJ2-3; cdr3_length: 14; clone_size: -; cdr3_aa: CSVEERLKPYTQYF
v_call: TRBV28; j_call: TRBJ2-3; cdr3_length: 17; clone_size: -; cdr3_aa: CASSPMTSGGGTDTQYF
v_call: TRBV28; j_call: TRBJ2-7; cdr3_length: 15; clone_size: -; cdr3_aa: CASSQTDSRSYEQYF
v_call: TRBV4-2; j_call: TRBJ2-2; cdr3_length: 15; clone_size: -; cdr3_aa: CASSGRDRMTGELFF
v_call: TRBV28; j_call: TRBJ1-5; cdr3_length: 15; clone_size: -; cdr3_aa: CASSSHLDGTGPQHF
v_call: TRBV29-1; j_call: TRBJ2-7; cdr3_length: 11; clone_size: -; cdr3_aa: CSVNGEDEQYF
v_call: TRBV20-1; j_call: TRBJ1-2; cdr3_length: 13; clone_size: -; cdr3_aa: CSAGQKSNYGYTF
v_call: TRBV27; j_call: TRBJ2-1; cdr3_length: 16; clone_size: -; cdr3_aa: CASSLSTSGGRNEQFF
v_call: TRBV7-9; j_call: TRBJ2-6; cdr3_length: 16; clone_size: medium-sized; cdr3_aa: CAGAPTIGPRANVLTF
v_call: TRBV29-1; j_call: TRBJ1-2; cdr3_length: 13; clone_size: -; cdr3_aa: CSVEPPRGYGYTF
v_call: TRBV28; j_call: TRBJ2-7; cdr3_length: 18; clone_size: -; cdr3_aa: CASSTRFGSSTGGYEQYF
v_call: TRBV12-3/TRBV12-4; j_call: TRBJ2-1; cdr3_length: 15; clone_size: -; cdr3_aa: CASSRTGSSYNEQFF
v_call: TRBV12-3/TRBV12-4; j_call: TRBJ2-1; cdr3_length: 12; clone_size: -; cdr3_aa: CASSSGGETQYF
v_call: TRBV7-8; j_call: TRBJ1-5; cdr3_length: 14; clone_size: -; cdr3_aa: CASSLGTGSQPQHF
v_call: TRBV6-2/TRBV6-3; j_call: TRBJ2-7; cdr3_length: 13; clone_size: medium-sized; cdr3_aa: CASSYSWGSEQYF
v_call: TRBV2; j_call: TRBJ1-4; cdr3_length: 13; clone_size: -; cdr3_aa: CASRQVNEEKLFF
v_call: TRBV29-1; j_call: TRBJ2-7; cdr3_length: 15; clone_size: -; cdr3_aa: CSVEPLPDGRYEQYF
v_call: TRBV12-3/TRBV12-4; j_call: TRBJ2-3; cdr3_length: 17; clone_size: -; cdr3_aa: CASSFPDRQGLLDTQYF
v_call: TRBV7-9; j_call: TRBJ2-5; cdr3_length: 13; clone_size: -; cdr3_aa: CASRSAGQETQYF